The 5 T cell receptor beta chains listed next were all sequenced from one sample in a study of human T cells and chemical hapten exposure. Time point: pre-sensitization, week 0. Treatment here: therapeutic diphenylcyclopropenone sensitization with weekly scalp DPC. MiXCR, applied by TCRdb to the RACE reads, yields one record per CDR3 protein. The sample consists of 150,000 to 200,000 distinct CDR3 sequences, about 31% of them appearing once. The material sequenced was whole blood, taken in connection with sensitization to the hapten diphenylcyclopropenone (DPC). Receptors were obtained from a woman aged 30 to 39 with alopecia areata. Some clones in this sample may be carry-over from other donors' samples.

The J gene is TRBJ1-3, the V gene TRBV29-1; no firm D call. Germline CDR1 and CDR2: SQVTM and ANQGSEA. With 4 bases removed from V and 4 bases from J, the gap between germline ends came to 8 bases. There are 12 residues in the CDR3. The CDR3 here is CSVGTNGNTIYF. In DNA form, the CDR3 reads TGCAGCGTTGGGACTAACGGAAACACCATATATTTT.

The J gene is TRBJ2-4, the V gene TRBV30, with a tentative D call TRBD1 (5 bases). The CDR3 runs to 13 residues. V lost 0 bases and J lost 9, with 12 bases in between. Germline V CDR1 and CDR2: GTSNPN, SVGIG (reference sequence). This CDR3 reads CAWSVAGSAIQYF. CDR3 bases: TGTGCCTGGAGTGTAGCAGGGTCGGCCATTCAGTACTTC.

The sample holds a few counts of this clonotype. This chain joins TRBV15 and TRBJ1-5; the D gene is possibly TRBD1 (6 bases). This CDR3 comprises 14 residues. With 3 bases removed from V and 7 bases from J, the gap between germline ends came to 13 bases. Germline CDR1 and CDR2: LNHNV and YYDKDF (reference sequence). The CDR3 DNA reads TGTGCCACCAGCAGTCAGGGCGGGGGCCAGCCCCAGCATTTT. This gives the protein CATSSQGGGQPQHF.

The V gene is TRBV28, the J gene TRBJ1-1; D uncertain. This CDR3 spans 10 amino acids. V lost 5 bases to trimming and J lost 10 bases, with 8 bases between them. Looked up from germline, CDR1 is MDHEN and CDR2 is SYDVKM. The CDR3 here is CASSGAVAFF. CDR3 DNA sequence: TGTGCCAGCAGTGGAGCAGTAGCTTTCTTT.

Only a few counts were recorded for this clonotype. The V gene is TRBV11-1, the J gene TRBJ2-1; D is unresolved. The CDR3 extends over 14 amino acids. V gave up 0 bases and J gave up 7 bases, with 10 bases separating them. Germline values: CDR1 SGHAT, CDR2 FQDESV (reference sequence). CDR3 sequence: CASSLASSLNEQFF. The CDR3 region has the DNA TGTGCCAGCAGCTTAGCATCTAGTTTGAATGAGCAGTTCTTC.